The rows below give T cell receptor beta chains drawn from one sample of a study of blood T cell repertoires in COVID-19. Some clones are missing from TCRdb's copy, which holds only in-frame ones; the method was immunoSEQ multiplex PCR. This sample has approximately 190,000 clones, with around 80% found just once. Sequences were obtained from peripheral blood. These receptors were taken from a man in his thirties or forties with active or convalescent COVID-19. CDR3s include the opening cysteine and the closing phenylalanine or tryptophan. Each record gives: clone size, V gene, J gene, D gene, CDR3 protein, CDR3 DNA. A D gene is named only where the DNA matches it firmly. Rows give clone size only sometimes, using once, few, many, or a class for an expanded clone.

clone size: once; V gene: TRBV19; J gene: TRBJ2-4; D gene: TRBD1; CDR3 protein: CASSGQAPLAKNIQYF; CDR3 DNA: TGTGCCAGTAGTGGACAGGCCCCACTAGCCAAAAACATTCAGTACTTC
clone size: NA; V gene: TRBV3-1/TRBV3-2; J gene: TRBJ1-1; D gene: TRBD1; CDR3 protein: CASSRGQVNTEAFF; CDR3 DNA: TGTGCCAGCAGCCGCGGACAGGTGAACACTGAAGCTTTCTTT
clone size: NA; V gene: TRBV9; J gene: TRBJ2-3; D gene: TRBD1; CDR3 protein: CASSAGDRVRDTQYF; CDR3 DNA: TGTGCCAGCAGCGCGGGGGACAGGGTGAGGGATACGCAGTATTTT
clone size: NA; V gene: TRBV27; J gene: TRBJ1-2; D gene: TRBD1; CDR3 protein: CASSLSGTGVKKGYTF; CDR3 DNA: TGTGCCAGCAGTTTATCGGGGACAGGGGTCAAAAAGGGCTACACCTTC
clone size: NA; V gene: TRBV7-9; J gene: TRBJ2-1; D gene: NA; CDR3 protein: CASSTEVSEQFF; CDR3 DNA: TGTGCCAGCAGCACCGAGGTGAGTGAGCAGTTCTTC
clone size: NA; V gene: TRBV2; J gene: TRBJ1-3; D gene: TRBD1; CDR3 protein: CASRGTGIRNTIYF; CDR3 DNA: TGTGCCAGCAGGGGGACAGGGATTAGGAACACCATATATTTT
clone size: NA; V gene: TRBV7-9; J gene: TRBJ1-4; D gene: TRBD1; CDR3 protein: CASSFDRGYEKLFF; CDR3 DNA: TGTGCCAGCAGCTTTGACAGGGGCTATGAAAAACTGTTTTTT
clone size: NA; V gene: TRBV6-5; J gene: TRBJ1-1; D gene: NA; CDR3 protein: CASWYRKDTEAFF; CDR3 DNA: TGTGCCAGCTGGTACAGGAAAGACACTGAAGCTTTCTTT
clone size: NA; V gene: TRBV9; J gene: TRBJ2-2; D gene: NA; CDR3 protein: CASSVAKGPRTGGELFF; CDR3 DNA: TGTGCCAGCAGCGTAGCTAAGGGTCCGAGGACGGGAGGGGAGCTGTTTTTT
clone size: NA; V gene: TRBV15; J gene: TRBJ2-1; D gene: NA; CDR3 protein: CATSLRQGPNEQFF; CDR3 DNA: TGTGCCACCAGCCTACGACAAGGTCCCAATGAGCAGTTCTTC